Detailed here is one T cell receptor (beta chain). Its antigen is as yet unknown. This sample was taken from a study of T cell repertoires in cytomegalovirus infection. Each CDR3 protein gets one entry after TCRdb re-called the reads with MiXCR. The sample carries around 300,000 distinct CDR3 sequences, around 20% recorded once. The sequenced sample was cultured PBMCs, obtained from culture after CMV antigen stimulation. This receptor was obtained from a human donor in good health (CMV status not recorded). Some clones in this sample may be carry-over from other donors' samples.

In DNA, the CDR3 is TGTGCCAGCAGCTTGGGGGGCCTGTCCTACGAGCAGTACTTC. It yields the protein CASSLGGLSYEQYF. V is TRBV7-2 and J is TRBJ2-7, with D perhaps TRBD1 or TRBD2 (6 bases each). This CDR3 spans 14 amino acids. CDR1 is SGHTA, CDR2 FQGNSA, per germline. The V end was cut by 3 bases, the J end by 1 base, with 10 bases between.